Presented here are 30 T cell receptor beta chains from one specimen sequenced in a study of T cell repertoires in cytomegalovirus infection. These receptors have no known antigen. From the reads, TCRdb called clonotypes with MiXCR, one entry per CDR3 protein. The sample has approximately 730,000 distinct CDR3 sequences; about 27% are singletons. The sample was cultured CD8+ T cells from PBMCs, taken from culture after CMV antigen stimulation. These receptors originate from a human donor in good health (CMV status not recorded). Some clones in this sample may be carry-over from other donors' samples.

The chain employs TRBV15 and TRBJ2-1; no firm D call. The CDR3 has 16 amino acids. V shed 0 bases and J shed 7 bases, with 16 bases lying between them. Germline V gives CDR1 LNHNV, CDR2 YYDKDF (reference sequence). The CDR3 reads CATSRDQDPPSNEQFF. The CDR3 DNA reads TGTGCCACCAGCAGAGATCAGGATCCACCAAGTAATGAGCAGTTCTTC.

This clonotype appeared a few times. The gene calls are TRBV5-5 and TRBJ1-2; D is possibly TRBD1 (5 bases). The V end was cut by 3 bases, the J end by 4 bases, with 16 bases between. Germline V gene data show CDR1 as SGHKS and CDR2 as YYEKEE (reference sequence). CDR3 length equals 15 residues. CDR3 sequence: CASSWGDRSLYGYTF. In DNA form, the CDR3 reads TGTGCCAGCAGCTGGGGGGACCGCAGCCTCTATGGCTACACCTTC. Using reference TRBV5-5 and TRBJ1-2 for the parts outside the CDR3, the full variable domain is DAGVTQSPTHLIKTRGQQVTLRCSPISGHKSVSWYQQVLGQGPQFIFQYYEKEERGRGNFPDRFSARQFPNYSSELNVNALLLGDSALYLCASSWGDRSLYGYTFGSGTRLTVV.

The rearrangement uses TRBV28 and TRBJ2-3; the match to TRBD2 covers 10 bases. The J segment lost 5 bases and the V segment lost 3 bases, leaving 20 bases of the junction unmatched. CDR3 length: 20 residues. CDR1 is MDHEN and CDR2 is SYDVKM in the germline V gene. The CDR3 protein is CASSFRAGGRVGLEEDTQYF. CDR3 sequence (DNA): TGTGCCAGCAGTTTCCGAGCGGGGGGGCGTGTAGGGCTGGAGGAAGATACGCAGTATTTT.

This clonotype occurred a few times. The genes are TRBV7-9 and TRBJ2-4, with unresolved D. This CDR3 has 17 amino acids. Germline loops: CDR1 SEHNR, CDR2 FQNEAQ (reference sequence). V gave up 5 bases and J gave up 2 bases, with 19 bases separating them. CDR3 sequence reads: CASSAAGPIGPKNIQYF. CDR3 nucleotide sequence: TGTGCCAGCAGCGCCGCCGGGCCCATTGGCCCCAAAAACATTCAGTACTTC.

The chain carries TRBV19 and TRBJ2-5; either TRBD1 or TRBD2 may supply D (5 bases each). V was trimmed by 3 bases and J by 5 bases, leaving 13 bases between them. The germline V gene has CDR1 LNHDA and CDR2 SQIVND (reference sequence). The CDR3 loop spans 14 amino acids. DNA of the CDR3: TGTGCCAGTAGTATTTGGGGGAATCAGGAGACCCAGTACTTC. This translates into CASSIWGNQETQYF.

The chain employs TRBV9 and TRBJ1-1; D gene unclear. Germline CDR1 reads SGDLS; CDR2 reads YYNGEE. The V end lost 0 bases, the J end lost 1 base, and 7 bases lay between the germline ends. CDR3 length equals 14 residues. The CDR3 sequence is CASSVGVKNTEAFF. The CDR3 coding sequence is TGTGCCAGCAGCGTAGGGGTCAAGAACACTGAAGCTTTCTTT. The full variable domain, rest sourced from reference TRBV9 and TRBJ1-1, is DSGVTQTPKHLITATGQRVTLRCSPRSGDLSVYWYQQSLDQGLQFLIQYYNGEERAKGNILERFSAQQFPDLHSELNLSSLELGDSALYFCASSVGVKNTEAFFGQGTRLTVV.

This clonotype was detected only a few times. The V gene is TRBV4-3, the J gene TRBJ1-2, with TRBD1 as a possible D gene (5 bases). The V gene's germline CDR1 is LGHNA and CDR2 YSLEER. The germline V and J ends were trimmed by 0 bases and 0 bases, with 14 bases remaining between them. This CDR3 is 17 amino acids long. The CDR3 reads CASSQEEPGSSNYGYTF. CDR3 DNA: TGCGCCAGCAGCCAAGAGGAGCCAGGGTCCTCTAACTATGGCTACACCTTC.

The chain has TRBV6-5 and TRBJ1-5; D possibly corresponds to TRBD1 (5 bases). V lost 6 bases to trimming and J lost 7 bases, with 28 bases between them. From germline, CDR1 is MNHEY and CDR2 SVGAGI. This CDR3 spans 18 amino acids. CDR3 residues: CASSSRVPVQGGIQPQHF. Written as DNA, the CDR3 is TGTGCCAGCAGCTCCCGGGTTCCCGTTCAGGGAGGGATCCAGCCCCAGCATTTT.

This chain links TRBV6-2 or TRBV6-3 with TRBJ2-7, with D possibly being TRBD1 (6 bases). Trimming left V 5 bases short and J 6 bases short, with 17 bases between. Germline V gene data show CDR1 as MNHEY and CDR2 as SVGEGT. The CDR3 consists of 14 residues. The CDR3 DNA follows: TGTGCCAGCAGTCCCCCCGGGACATTCTCCGAGCAGTACGTC. Translating gives CASSPPGTFSEQYV.

The chain carries TRBV11-2 and TRBJ1-5; D remains unclear. This CDR3 region has 15 residues. The V end was cut by 0 bases, the J end by 3 bases, with 9 bases between. Per the germline V gene, CDR1 is SGHAT and CDR2 is FQNNGV. The CDR3 reads CASSLEGRNNQPQHF. CDR3 bases: TGTGCCAGCAGCTTAGAAGGCAGGAACAATCAGCCCCAGCATTTT.

This clonotype was detected a few times. V is TRBV12-3 or TRBV12-4 and J is TRBJ1-1, with D tentatively TRBD1 (5 bases). The CDR3 consists of 16 residues. V was shortened by 4 bases and J by 1 base, with 16 bases between the two germline ends. The CDR3, as DNA: TGTGCCAGCAGTTGGACCGCACAGGAACCGAACACTGAAGCTTTCTTT. Encoded protein: CASSWTAQEPNTEAFF.

This chain's CDR3 is CATSDSGLALNEQFF. The CDR3 region has the DNA TGTGCCACCAGTGATTCCGGACTAGCATTGAATGAGCAGTTCTTC. The chain uses TRBV24-1 and TRBJ2-1; 8 nucleotides align to TRBD2. The CDR3 has 15 amino acids. The V and J ends lost 2 bases and 7 bases, in that order; junction bases with no gene match: 6. Germline CDR1 reads KGHDR; CDR2 reads SFDVKD.

Notes on this clonotype: Its ends do not fully match the called genes, so a read error is possible. The CDR3, as DNA: TGTGCCAGCAGCCATCAGGGGTCCTACTTTTTCTATGGCTACATCTTC. Protein: CASSHQGSYFFYGYIF. The chain is built from TRBV5-4 and TRBJ1-2; possibly TRBD1 for D (6 bases). Germline V gene lookup returns CDR1 SGHNT and CDR2 YYREEE (reference sequence). CDR3 size: 16 residues.

V usage is TRBV27 and J usage is TRBJ2-7, with 9 bases that match TRBD1. The junction had 9 bases not matched to a gene; V was cut back by 6 bases and J by 3 bases. Germline V gene lookup returns CDR1 MNHEY and CDR2 SMNVEV (reference sequence). This CDR3 has 15 residues. Here the CDR3 DNA reads TGTGCCAGCAGAGGACTTAGGGGACAGGGCTACGAGCAGTACTTC. This gives the protein CASRGLRGQGYEQYF.

The CDR3: CASSEGSGSNQPQHF. CDR3 DNA: TGTGCCAGCAGTGAGGGATCTGGGAGCAATCAGCCCCAGCATTTT. The J gene is TRBJ1-5, the V gene TRBV25-1; D gene uncertain. The CDR3 contains 15 residues. Trimming cost V 3 bases and J 1 base, with 10 bases left between them. Germline loops: CDR1 MGHDK, CDR2 SYGVNS.

This clonotype has just a few counts. The chain is built from TRBV10-3 and TRBJ1-6; D unclear. The CDR3 runs 13 residues. CDR1 is ENHRY, CDR2 SYGVKD, per germline. Deletions cut 2 bases from V and 9 bases from J, with 8 bases between. The CDR3 coding sequence is TGTGCCATCAGTGAGGATCCGAGTTCACCCCTCCACTTT. Its protein is CAISEDPSSPLHF.

The chain is built from TRBV24-1 and TRBJ1-1; D is uncertain. The V gene's germline CDR1 is KGHDR and CDR2 SFDVKD. Trimming removed 2 bases from V and 1 base from J, with 4 bases in between. This CDR3 contains 13 residues. CDR3 bases: TGTGCCACCAGTGATTGGGAGAACACTGAAGCTTTCTTT. Its translation: CATSDWENTEAFF.

V is TRBV7-2 and J is TRBJ2-7, with D hard to call. CDR1 is SGHTA and CDR2 is FQGNSA in the germline V gene. The germline V and J ends were trimmed by 1 base and 4 bases, with 8 bases remaining between them. This CDR3 contains 13 residues. The CDR3 is CASSLGPIYEQYV. CDR3 bases: TGTGCCAGCAGCTTAGGGCCTATATACGAGCAGTACGTC.

The CDR3 here is CASSLAGRGVEKLFF. CDR3 nucleotide sequence: TGTGCCAGCAGTTTAGCGGGCAGGGGGGTTGAAAAACTGTTTTTT. The chain couples TRBV27 to TRBJ1-4; 7 bases agree with TRBD1. In germline, CDR1 is MNHEY, CDR2 SMNVEV (reference sequence). The CDR3 extends over 15 amino acids. V dropped 2 bases and J dropped 7; count of bases not matched to a gene: 7.

This clonotype was seen more than once but under ten times. The gene calls are TRBV19 and TRBJ1-6, with D unresolved. There are 15 residues in the CDR3. Between the trimmed V and J ends, which lost 2 bases and 7 bases, there was a span of 12 bases. Germline V gives CDR1 LNHDA, CDR2 SQIVND (reference sequence). The CDR3, as DNA: TGTGCCAGTAGTATAATCCCGACTGCGAATTCACCCCTCCACTTT. Its translation: CASSIIPTANSPLHF.

The chain combines TRBV27 with TRBJ2-1; weak D call: TRBD1 (6 bases). The CDR3 extends over 13 amino acids. Per the germline V gene, CDR1 is MNHEY and CDR2 is SMNVEV (reference sequence). V gave up 3 bases and J gave up 9 bases, with 12 bases separating them. DNA of the CDR3: TGTGCCAGCAGTTTTTCGCAGGGGAGTGAGCAGTTCTTC. Encoded protein: CASSFSQGSEQFF.

Only a few counts were recorded for this clonotype. This chain connects TRBV7-2 to TRBJ2-5; 8 bases align to TRBD2. The CDR3 covers 14 residues. Germline-derived CDR1 and CDR2 are SGHTA and FQGNSA. J gave up 5 bases and V 4 bases, and 6 bases lay outside the gene matches. The CDR3 here is CASSSPAGGETQYF. The CDR3 region has the DNA TGTGCCAGCAGCTCCCCTGCGGGGGGTGAGACCCAGTACTTC.

This clonotype was seen more than once but under ten times. The V call is TRBV12-3 or TRBV12-4, the J call TRBJ2-1; tentatively, D is TRBD1 (6 bases). The V gene lost 2 bases and the J gene lost 7 bases, with 15 bases spanning the gap. This CDR3 spans 15 amino acids. The DNA of the CDR3 is TGTGCCAGCAGTTTAACAGGGAGTCCCGCGAATGAGCAGTTCTTC. Its translation is CASSLTGSPANEQFF.

CDR3 region: CASSYSRLAGPEQYV. The CDR3, as DNA: TGTGCCAGCAGTTACTCGAGGCTAGCGGGGCCCGAGCAGTACGTC. The rearrangement joins TRBV6-2 or TRBV6-3 to TRBJ2-7; TRBD2 matches 9 bases. V was pared by 0 bases and J by 6 bases, with 6 bases of the junction left unmatched. Germline values: CDR1 MNHEY, CDR2 SVGEGT. The CDR3 loop spans 15 amino acids.

The J gene is TRBJ2-7, the V gene TRBV13, with D possibly matching TRBD2 (6 bases). The germline V gene has CDR1 PRHDT and CDR2 FYEKMQ (reference sequence). The CDR3 has 14 residues. The germline V and J ends were trimmed by 3 bases and 2 bases, with 11 bases remaining between them. The CDR3 sequence is CASSLGLSPYEQYF. The CDR3, as DNA: TGTGCCAGCAGCTTGGGACTCAGCCCCTACGAGCAGTACTTC.

The chain links TRBV11-2 to TRBJ1-2; D gene unclear. This CDR3 contains 18 residues. V shed 5 bases and J shed 0 bases, with 22 bases lying between them. Per germline, CDR1 SGHAT and CDR2 FQNNGV. The CDR3 coding sequence is TGTGCCAGCAGCCTACTCACCCCTGGGTGGGAGGCTAACTATGGCTACACCTTC. Its translation: CASSLLTPGWEANYGYTF. Based on the CDR3 plus reference TRBV11-2 and TRBJ1-2, the full variable domain is EAGVAQSPRYKIIEKRQSVAFWCNPISGHATLYWYQQILGQGPKLLIQFQNNGVVDDSQLPKDRFSAERLKGVDSTLKIQPAKLEDSAVYLCASSLLTPGWEANYGYTFGSGTRLTVV.

Worth noting for this clonotype: One base away lies a much larger clone, so this may be a sequencing read error. This chain connects TRBV7-2 to TRBJ2-3, with D unresolved. Germline CDR1 SGHTA, CDR2 FQGNSA. Trimming removed 3 bases from V and 2 bases from J, with 9 bases in between. The CDR3 is 14 residues long. CDR3 amino acids: CASSFVGLTDTQYF. CDR3 DNA: TGTGCCAGCAGCTTTGTGGGCCTCACAGATACGCAGTATTTT. The entire variable domain, with the rest obtained from reference TRBV7-2 and TRBJ2-3, is as follows: GAGVSQSPSNKVTEKGKDVELRCDPISGHTALYWYRQSLGQGLEFLIYFQGNSAPDKSGLPSDRFSAERTGGSVSTLTIQRTQQEDSAVYLCASSFVGLTDTQYFGPGTRLTVL.

The chain has TRBV7-8 and TRBJ1-6; D is unresolved. The CDR3 extends over 14 amino acids. Per germline, CDR1 SGHVS and CDR2 FQNEAQ. Trimming pared 2 bases from V and 2 bases from J, leaving 4 bases between. The CDR3 nucleotides read TGTGCCAGCAGCTTAAACCCCTATAATTCACCCCTCCACTTT. It encodes CASSLNPYNSPLHF.

The rearrangement links TRBV11-3 to TRBJ2-1; 8 bases are shared with TRBD2. CDR1 SGHNT and CDR2 YENEEA come from the germline V gene. The CDR3 has 16 residues. The V and J ends lost 5 bases and 3 bases, in that order; junction bases with no gene match: 9. This CDR3 reads CASSPEAGAVYNEQFF. The CDR3 DNA follows: TGTGCCAGCAGCCCCGAAGCGGGGGCGGTCTACAATGAGCAGTTCTTC.

This chain uses TRBV9 with TRBJ2-2; D is possibly TRBD1 (7 bases). This CDR3 spans 19 amino acids. CDR1 is SGDLS, CDR2 YYNGEE, per germline. V was trimmed by 0 bases and J by 0 bases, leaving 18 bases between them. The DNA for the CDR3 is TGTGCCAGCAGCGTAGCCCGGAGGGCGGACAGGCCGAACACCGGGGAGCTGTTTTTT. This encodes CASSVARRADRPNTGELFF.